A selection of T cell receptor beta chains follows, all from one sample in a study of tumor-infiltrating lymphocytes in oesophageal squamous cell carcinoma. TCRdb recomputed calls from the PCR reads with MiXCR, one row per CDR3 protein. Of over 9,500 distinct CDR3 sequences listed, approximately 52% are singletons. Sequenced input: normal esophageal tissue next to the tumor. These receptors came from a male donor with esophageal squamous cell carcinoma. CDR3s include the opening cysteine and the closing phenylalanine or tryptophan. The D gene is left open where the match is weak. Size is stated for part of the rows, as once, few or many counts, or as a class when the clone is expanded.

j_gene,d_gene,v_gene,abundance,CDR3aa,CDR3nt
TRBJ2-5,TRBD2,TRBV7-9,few,CASSLAGLAGVRETQYF,TGTGCCAGCAGCTTAGCGGGACTAGCGGGAGTAAGGGAGACCCAGTACTTC
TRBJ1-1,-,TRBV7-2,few,CASTLRIMNTEAFF,TGTGCCAGCACCCTACGTATAATGAACACTGAAGCTTTCTTT
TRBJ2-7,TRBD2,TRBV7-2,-,CASSLNSGPQTYEQYF,TGTGCCAGCAGCTTGAATAGCGGGCCGCAAACCTACGAGCAGTACTTC
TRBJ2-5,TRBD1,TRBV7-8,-,CASSLGTGEQYF,TGTGCCAGCAGCTTAGGGACAGGGGAGCAGTACTTC
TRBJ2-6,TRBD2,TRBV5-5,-,CASSLGGSGANVLTF,TGTGCCAGCAGTCTCGGGGGGTCTGGGGCCAACGTCCTGACTTTC
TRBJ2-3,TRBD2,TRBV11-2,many,CASSRRTSGSSGTDTQYF,TGTGCCAGCAGCCGCCGGACTAGCGGGAGTTCAGGCACAGATACGCAGTATTTT
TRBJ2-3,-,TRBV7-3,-,CASSENTDTQYF,TGTGCCAGCAGCGAAAACACAGATACGCAGTATTTT
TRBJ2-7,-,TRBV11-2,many,CASSLRRGSGDEQYF,TGTGCCAGCAGCCTCCGGAGGGGGTCAGGCGACGAGCAGTACTTC
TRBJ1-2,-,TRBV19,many,CASGRGYTF,TGTGCCAGTGGACGTGGCTACACCTTC
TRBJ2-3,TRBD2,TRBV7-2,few,CASSPWTSGSSDTQYF,TGTGCCAGCAGCCCCTGGACTAGCGGGAGTTCAGATACGCAGTATTTT
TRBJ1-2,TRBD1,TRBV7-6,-,CASGQGNYGYTF,TGTGCCAGTGGACAGGGGAACTATGGCTACACCTTC
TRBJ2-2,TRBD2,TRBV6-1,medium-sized,CASRLGLAGYGELFF,TGTGCCAGCAGGCTGGGACTAGCGGGTTACGGGGAGCTGTTTTTT
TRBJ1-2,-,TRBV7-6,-,CASSLGPRWADYGYTF,TGTGCCAGCAGCTTGGGCCCCCGTTGGGCAGACTATGGCTACACCTTC
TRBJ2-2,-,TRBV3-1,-,CASTSVNRGQPANTGELFF,TGTGCCAGCACCTCAGTTAATCGGGGGCAACCCGCGAACACCGGGGAGCTGTTTTTT
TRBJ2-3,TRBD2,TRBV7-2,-,CASSLAAGSTDTQYF,TGTGCCAGCAGCTTAGCAGCGGGGAGCACAGATACGCAGTATTTT
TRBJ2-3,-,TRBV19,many,CASSIGGQYTDTQYF,TGTGCCAGTAGTATAGGGGGGCAGTACACAGATACGCAGTATTTT
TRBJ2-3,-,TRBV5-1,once,CASSGMAWTGTGELYF,TGCGCCAGCAGTGGGATGGCCTGGACTGGCACCGGGGAGCTGTATTTT
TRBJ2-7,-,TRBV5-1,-,CASSPKGGSYEQYF,TGCGCCAGCAGCCCCAAGGGGGGGTCCTACGAGCAGTACTTC
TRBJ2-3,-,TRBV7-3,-,CASSPSRAEGYTDTQYF,TGTGCCAGCAGCCCGTCGCGGGCGGAGGGCTACACAGATACGCAGTATTTT
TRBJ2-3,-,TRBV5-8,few,CASSFRTTQSGADTQYF,TGTGCCAGCAGCTTCAGGACTACTCAGTCCGGAGCAGATACGCAGTATTTT
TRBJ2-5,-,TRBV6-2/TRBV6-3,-,CASSQWANQLQETQYF,TGTGCCAGCAGTCAATGGGCGAACCAGCTCCAAGAGACCCAGTACTTC
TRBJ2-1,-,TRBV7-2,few,CASSLATSINEQFF,TGTGCCAGCAGCTTAGCCACTAGCATAAATGAGCAGTTCTTC
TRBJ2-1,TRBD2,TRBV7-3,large,CASSPTSGANEQFF,TGTGCCAGCAGCCCGACTAGCGGGGCCAATGAGCAGTTCTTC
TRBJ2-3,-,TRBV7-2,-,CASSLSGAGDTQYF,TGTGCCAGCAGCCTGTCGGGAGCGGGAGATACGCAGTATTTT
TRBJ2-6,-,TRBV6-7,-,CASSYGAGIAGANVLTF,TGTGCCAGCAGTTACGGCGCAGGTATAGCTGGGGCCAACGTCCTGACTTTC
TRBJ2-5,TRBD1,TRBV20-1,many,CSAVDRGETQYF,TGCAGTGCTGTGGACAGGGGAGAGACCCAGTACTTC
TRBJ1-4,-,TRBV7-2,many,CASSPGPDATNEKLFF,TGTGCCAGCAGCCCGGGACCGGATGCAACTAATGAAAAACTGTTTTTT
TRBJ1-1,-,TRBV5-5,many,CASSLEFPGNTEAFF,TGTGCCAGCAGCTTGGAGTTCCCGGGGAACACTGAAGCTTTCTTT
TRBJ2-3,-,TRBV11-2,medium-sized,CASSRTLPDTQYF,TGTGCCAGCAGCCGGACCCTCCCAGATACGCAGTATTTT
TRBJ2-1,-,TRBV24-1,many,CATTLGNEQFF,TGTGCCACCACCTTGGGCAATGAGCAGTTCTTC
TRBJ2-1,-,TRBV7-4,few,CASSLGGSRNEQFF,TGTGCCAGCAGCTTAGGGGGGAGTAGGAATGAGCAGTTCTTC
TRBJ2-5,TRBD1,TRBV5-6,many,CASSRQGSQETQYF,TGTGCCAGCAGCCGACAGGGATCCCAAGAGACCCAGTACTTC
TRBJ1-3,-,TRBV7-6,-,CASTRDRSGNTIYF,TGTGCCAGCACCCGAGACAGGTCTGGAAACACCATATATTTT
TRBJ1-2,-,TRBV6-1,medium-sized,CASSYGGAVGGYTF,TGTGCCAGCAGTTATGGGGGGGCTGTTGGTGGCTACACCTTC
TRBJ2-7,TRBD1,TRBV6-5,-,CASSYRRQGAYEQYF,TGTGCCAGCAGTTACCGTAGGCAGGGGGCCTACGAGCAGTACTTC
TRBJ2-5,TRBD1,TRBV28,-,CASRRDRGRETQYF,TGTGCCAGCAGGAGAGACAGGGGGCGCGAGACCCAGTACTTC
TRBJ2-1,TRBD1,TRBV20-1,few,CSASHRDSYNEQFF,TGCAGTGCTAGCCACCGGGACAGCTACAATGAGCAGTTCTTC
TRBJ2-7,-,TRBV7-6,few,CASKDTREEGYEQYF,TGTGCCAGCAAGGACACACGAGAAGAAGGCTACGAGCAGTACTTC
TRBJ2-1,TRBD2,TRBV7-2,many,CASSLGRTSGYNEQFF,TGTGCCAGCAGCTTAGGCAGGACTAGCGGATACAATGAGCAGTTCTTC
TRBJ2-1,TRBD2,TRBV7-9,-,CASSLRTSGEETQFF,TGTGCCAGCAGCCTACGGACTAGCGGTGAAGAGACCCAGTTCTTC
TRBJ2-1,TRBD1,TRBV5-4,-,CASSGQEYEQFF,TGTGCCAGCAGCGGACAGGAGTACGAGCAGTTCTTC
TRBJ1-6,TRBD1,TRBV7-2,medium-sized,CASSSGQGGNSPLHF,TGTGCCAGCAGCTCCGGACAGGGGGGAAATTCACCCCTCCACTTT
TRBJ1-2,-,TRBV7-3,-,CASRREGAGYTF,TGTGCCAGCCGCAGGGAAGGAGCTGGCTACACCTTC
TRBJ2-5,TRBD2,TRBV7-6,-,CASSLAGLAGGPRETQYF,TGTGCTAGCAGCTTAGCGGGGCTAGCGGGGGGGCCCAGAGAGACCCAGTACTTC
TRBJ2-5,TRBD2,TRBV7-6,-,CASSSPELAGAPGTQYF,TGTGCCAGCAGCTCCCCGGAACTAGCGGGGGCCCCAGGGACCCAGTACTTC
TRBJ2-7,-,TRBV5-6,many,CASSPPDRHYEQYF,TGTGCCAGCAGCCCACCAGACAGGCACTACGAGCAGTACTTC
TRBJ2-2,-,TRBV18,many,CASSPRANTGELFF,TGTGCCAGCTCACCACGAGCGAACACCGGGGAGCTGTTTTTT
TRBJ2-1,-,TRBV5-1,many,CASSLDRFPPGVHNEQFF,TGCGCCAGCAGCTTGGACAGGTTTCCCCCAGGAGTTCACAATGAGCAGTTCTTC
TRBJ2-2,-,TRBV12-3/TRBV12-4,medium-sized,CASRKAGVVTGELFF,TGTGCCAGCAGAAAAGCAGGGGTCGTTACCGGGGAGCTGTTTTTT
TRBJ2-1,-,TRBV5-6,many,CASSLWKYNEQFF,TGTGCCAGCAGCTTGTGGAAGTACAATGAGCAGTTCTTC
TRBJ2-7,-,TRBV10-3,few,CAISEMTPSYEQYF,TGTGCCATCAGTGAAATGACTCCGTCCTACGAGCAGTACTTC
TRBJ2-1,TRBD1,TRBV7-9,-,CASSLYVGGTGAVLSYNEQFF,TGTGCCAGCAGCTTATATGTGGGCGGAACAGGGGCCGTCTTATCCTACAATGAGCAGTTCTTC
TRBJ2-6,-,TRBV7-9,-,CASSFFARQTVLWLHLRF,-
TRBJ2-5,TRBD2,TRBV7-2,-,CASSLGAVRGGETQYF,TGTGCCAGCAGCTTAGGGGCGGTGCGGGGGGGTGAGACCCAGTACTTC
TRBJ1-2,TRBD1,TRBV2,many,CASSEAPGGSYGYTF,TGTGCCAGCAGTGAAGCGCCAGGGGGGTCCTATGGCTACACCTTC